This T cell receptor beta chain was captured in a study of T cell repertoires in cytomegalovirus infection. About the study: Both a matching HLA type and CMV infection were indicated by public TCR beta signatures.

Trimming left V 8 bases short and J 0 bases short, with 10 bases between. The germline gives CDR1 MNHNS, CDR2 SASEGT. The CDR3 is 14 residues long. Using its own MiXCR run on the reads, TCRdb lists one record per CDR3 protein. The table includes 40,000 to 55,000 distinct CDR3 sequences, 20% to 25% detected once. With regard to this clonotype: The antigen remains undetermined.

This clonotype was sampled from a human donor in good health (CMV status not recorded). Some clones in this sample may be carry-over from other donors' samples. This chain connects TRBV6-1 to TRBJ2-2; D gene ambiguous. Specimen: CD8+ T cells from cultured PBMCs, collected from culture after CMV antigen stimulation. CDR3 loop: CASLGGSNTGELFF. DNA for the CDR3: TGTGCCAGCCTCGGTGGTTCGAACACCGGGGAGCTGTTTTTT.